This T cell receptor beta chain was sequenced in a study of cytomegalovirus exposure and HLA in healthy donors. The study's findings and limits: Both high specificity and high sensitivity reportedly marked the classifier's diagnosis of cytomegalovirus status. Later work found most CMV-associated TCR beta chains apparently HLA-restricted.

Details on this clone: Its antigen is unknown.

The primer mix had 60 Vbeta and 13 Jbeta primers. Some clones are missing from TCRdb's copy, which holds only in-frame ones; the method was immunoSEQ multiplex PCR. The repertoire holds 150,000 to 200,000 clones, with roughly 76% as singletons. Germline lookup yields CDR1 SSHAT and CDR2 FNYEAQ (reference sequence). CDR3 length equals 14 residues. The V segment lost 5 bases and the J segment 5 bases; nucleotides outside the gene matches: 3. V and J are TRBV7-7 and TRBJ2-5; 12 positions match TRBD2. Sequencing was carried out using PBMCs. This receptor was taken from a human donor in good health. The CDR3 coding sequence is TGTGCCAGCAGCATCGGGACTAGCGGGGAGACCCAGTACTTC. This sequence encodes CASSIGTSGETQYF.